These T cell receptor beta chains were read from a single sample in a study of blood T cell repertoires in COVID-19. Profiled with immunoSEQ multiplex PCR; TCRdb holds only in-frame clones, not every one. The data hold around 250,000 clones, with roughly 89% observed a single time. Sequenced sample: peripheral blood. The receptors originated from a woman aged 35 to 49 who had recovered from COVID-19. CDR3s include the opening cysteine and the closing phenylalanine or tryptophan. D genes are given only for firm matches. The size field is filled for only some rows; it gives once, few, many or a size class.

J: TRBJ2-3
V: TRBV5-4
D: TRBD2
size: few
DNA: TGTGCCAGCAGCCCACAGCGGGGGGGGTATGATACGCAGTATTTT
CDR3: CASSPQRGGYDTQYF

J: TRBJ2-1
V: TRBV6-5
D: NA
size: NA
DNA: TGTGCCATCCGACTCAAAGATGAGCAGTTCTTC
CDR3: CAIRLKDEQFF

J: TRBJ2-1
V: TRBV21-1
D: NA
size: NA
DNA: TGTGCCAGCAGCAGCCTCCTAGCGCTCTACAATGAGCAGTTCTTC
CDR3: CASSSLLALYNEQFF

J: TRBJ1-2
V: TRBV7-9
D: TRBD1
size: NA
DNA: TGTGCCAGCAGCTTAGGTCGACAGGGGTTTTATGGCTACACCTTC
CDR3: CASSLGRQGFYGYTF

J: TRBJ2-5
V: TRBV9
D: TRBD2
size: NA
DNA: TGTGCCAGCAGCGCCGGGACTACCACGGAGACCCAGTACTTC
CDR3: CASSAGTTTETQYF

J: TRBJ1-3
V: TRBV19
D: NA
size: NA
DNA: TGTGCCAGTAGGATCTTTGGCGGCTCTGGAAACACCATATATTTT
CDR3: CASRIFGGSGNTIYF

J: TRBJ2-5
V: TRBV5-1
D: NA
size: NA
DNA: TGCGCCAGCAGCCCGGGGGATGTTCAAGAGACCCAGTACTTC
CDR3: CASSPGDVQETQYF

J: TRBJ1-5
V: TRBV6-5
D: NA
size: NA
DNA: TGTGCCAGCAGCTTACAACAGGTGGGTCAGCCCCAGCATTTT
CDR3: CASSLQQVGQPQHF

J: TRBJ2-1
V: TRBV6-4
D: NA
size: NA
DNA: TGTGCCAGCAGTGTCCTAGTTAGTATTCGGAATGAGCAGTTCTTC
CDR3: CASSVLVSIRNEQFF

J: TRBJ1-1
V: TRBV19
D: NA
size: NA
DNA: TGTGCCAGCCGACAGTTATTGAACACTGAAGCTTTCTTT
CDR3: CASRQLLNTEAFF

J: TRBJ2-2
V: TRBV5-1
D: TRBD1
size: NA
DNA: TGCGCCAGCAGTCTGGCCCGACAGGGGACCGGGGAGCTGTTTTTT
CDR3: CASSLARQGTGELFF

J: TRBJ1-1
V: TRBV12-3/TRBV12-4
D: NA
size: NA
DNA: TGTGCCAGCAGGAATACAGGAGGGACTGAAGCTTTCTTT
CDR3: CASRNTGGTEAFF

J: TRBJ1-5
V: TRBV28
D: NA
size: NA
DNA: TGTGCCAGCAGTCCCACCCGGCAGCCCCAGCATTTT
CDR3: CASSPTRQPQHF

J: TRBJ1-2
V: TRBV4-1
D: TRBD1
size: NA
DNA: TGCGCCAGCAGCCAAGAAGACAGGGGGAACTATGGCTACACCTTC
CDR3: CASSQEDRGNYGYTF

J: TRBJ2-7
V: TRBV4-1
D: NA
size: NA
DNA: TGCGCCAGCAGCCAACCGACAGGTCCACCCAGCTCCTACGAGCAGTACTTC
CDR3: CASSQPTGPPSSYEQYF

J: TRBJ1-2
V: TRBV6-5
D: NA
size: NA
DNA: TGTGCCAGCACCATCTCCCAGGGTAGTGGCTACACCTTC
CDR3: CASTISQGSGYTF

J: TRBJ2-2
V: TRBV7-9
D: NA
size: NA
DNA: TGTGCCAGCTCCCGAGTGAGCACCGGGGAGCTGTTTTTT
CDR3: CASSRVSTGELFF

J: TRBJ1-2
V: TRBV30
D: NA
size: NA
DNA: TGTGCCTGGAGTACTACAGGGTTCCCTGGCTACACCTTC
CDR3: CAWSTTGFPGYTF

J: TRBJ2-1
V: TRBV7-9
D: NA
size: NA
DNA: TGTGCCAGCAGGACAGTGGGCAATGAGCAGTTCTTC
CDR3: CASRTVGNEQFF

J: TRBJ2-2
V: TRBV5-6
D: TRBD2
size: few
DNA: TGTGCCAGCAGCTTATTGAGACTAGCCACGGTCACCGGGGAGCTGTTTTTT
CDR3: CASSLLRLATVTGELFF

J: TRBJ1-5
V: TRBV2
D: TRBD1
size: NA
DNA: TGTGCCAGCCAAGGACAGGGCAATCAGCCCCAGCATTTT
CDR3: CASQGQGNQPQHF

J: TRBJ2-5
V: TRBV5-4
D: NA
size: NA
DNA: TGTGCCAGCAGCATTGGACTGAGCCAAGAGACCCAGTACTTC
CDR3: CASSIGLSQETQYF

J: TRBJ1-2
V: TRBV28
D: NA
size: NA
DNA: TGTGCCAGCAGTCCCGGGAGGGCGGATGGCTACACCTTC
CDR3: CASSPGRADGYTF

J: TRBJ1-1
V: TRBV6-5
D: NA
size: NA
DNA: TGTGCCAGCAGTTACTCGGCAGGGGATACGAACACTGAAGCTTTCTTT
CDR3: CASSYSAGDTNTEAFF

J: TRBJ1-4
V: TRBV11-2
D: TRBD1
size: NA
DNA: TGTGCCAGCAGCATTATGACAGGGGGTAATGAAAAACTGTTTTTT
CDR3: CASSIMTGGNEKLFF

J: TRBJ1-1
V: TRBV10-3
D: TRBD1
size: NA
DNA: TGTGCCATCAGCCCGGGACAGGGGGCACGGTCCAGCACTGAAGCTTTCTTT
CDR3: CAISPGQGARSSTEAFF